This record concerns one T cell receptor (beta chain) sequence. Its antigen remains unknown. PCR employed 60 Vbeta and 13 Jbeta primers. The data were produced by immunoSEQ multiplex PCR, yet TCRdb's version contains in-frame clones alone and is incomplete. The sample has tens of thousands of clones; the top ten hold 3% to 4%. The data are from a study of cytomegalovirus exposure and HLA in healthy donors. Regarding the study as a whole: Some segments of the V type, notably TRBV6-2 and TRBV6-3, were excluded as indistinguishable.

Healthy bone marrow donors supplied every sample. CDR1 and CDR2 (germline): GTSNPN, SVGIG (reference sequence). CDR3 length: 16 residues. The V and J ends lost 0 bases and 9 bases, in that order; junction bases with no gene match: 8. The sample consisted of PBMCs. This sequence was found in a man aged 18-30 years in good health and CMV-seropositive. The chain joins TRBV30 to TRBJ2-2; the match to TRBD1 covers 12 bases. CDR3 bases: TGTGCCTGGAGTGTTAGGGGGACAGGGGGCAGCTGGGAGCTGTTTTTT. This sequence encodes CAWSVRGTGGSWELFF.